The 22 T cell receptor beta chains below all came from one sample that was sequenced in a study of control samples from healthy donors and cancer patients. Data came from immunoSEQ multiplex PCR; TCRdb stores just in-frame clones and leaves some out. The table has tens of thousands of clones, 65% to 90% seen once. Material: blood. The receptors were sampled from a man aged 40-50 years in good health.

The table lists this clone with a count of one. J is TRBJ2-2 and V is TRBV27, with D unclear. Germline V gene lookup returns CDR1 MNHEY and CDR2 SMNVEV (reference sequence). The germline V and J ends were trimmed by 4 bases and 2 bases, with 14 bases remaining between them. The CDR3 contains 16 residues. The CDR3 is CASSSLIGYNTGELFF. The CDR3 DNA reads as TGTGCCAGCAGTTCTCTGATAGGTTATAACACCGGGGAGCTGTTTTTT.

The chain carries TRBV4-3 and TRBJ2-7; the D is unclear. The germline V gene encodes CDR1 LGHNA and CDR2 YSLEER. Trimming took off 0 bases at V and 6 bases at J, with 12 bases between the two ends. This CDR3 is 14 amino acids long. The CDR3 DNA is TGCGCCAGCAGCCAAGAGGGCTCCGCACGCGAGCAGTACTTC. It yields the protein CASSQEGSAREQYF.

The rearrangement links TRBV29-1 to TRBJ2-1; D may be TRBD2 (6 bases). With 3 bases removed from V and 8 bases from J, the gap between germline ends came to 11 bases. The CDR3 sequence is 12 residues long. Germline lookup yields CDR1 SQVTM and CDR2 ANQGSEA. CDR3 loop: CSVEGGPYEQFF. The CDR3 region has the DNA TGCAGCGTTGAGGGAGGACCCTATGAGCAGTTCTTC.

The chain couples TRBV7-2 to TRBJ1-2; D gene unclear. The CDR3 spans 17 residues. V was shortened by 1 base and J by 6 bases, with 21 bases between the two germline ends. Germline lookup yields CDR1 SGHTA and CDR2 FQGNSA. CDR3 in DNA: TGTGCCAGCAGCTTAGTCGGGAAGTCCATCGTTGGGGATGGCTACACCTTC. Protein sequence: CASSLVGKSIVGDGYTF.

The genes are TRBV6-4 and TRBJ2-3, with 8 bases matching TRBD2. The CDR3 sequence is 15 residues long. The ends lost 3 bases at V and 4 bases at J; junction bases unmatched: 6. In germline, CDR1 is MRHNA, CDR2 SNTAGT. The CDR3: CASSESGSSADTQYF. The CDR3 coding sequence is TGTGCCAGCAGTGAAAGCGGGAGCAGTGCAGATACGCAGTATTTT.

In its sample, this clone was seen a few times. The chain employs TRBV4-1 and TRBJ1-5; unclear D gene. The CDR3 is 19 amino acids. V lost 1 base, J lost 2 bases, and 21 bases lay in between. CDR1 and CDR2 (germline): MGHRA, YSYEKL. The CDR3 region is CASSQGRRTGGLRNQPQHF. The DNA for the CDR3 is TGCGCCAGCAGCCAAGGACGACGGACGGGAGGTCTTCGCAATCAGCCCCAGCATTTT.

The J gene is TRBJ1-2, the V gene TRBV25-1, with D possibly TRBD1 on 5 matching bases. CDR3 length: 12 amino acids. From germline, CDR1 is MGHDK and CDR2 SYGVNS. V lost 4 bases, J lost 3 bases, and 6 bases lay in between. The CDR3 DNA reads TGTGCCAGCAGTGGACAGCACTATGGCTACACCTTC. This gives the protein CASSGQHYGYTF.

The chain links TRBV3-1 (or the pseudogene TRBV3-2) to TRBJ1-6; perhaps TRBD1 as D (6 bases). The V end lost 3 bases, the J end lost 0 bases, and 27 bases lay between the germline ends. Germline V gives CDR1 LGHDT, CDR2 YNNKEL (reference sequence). The CDR3 covers 22 residues. CDR3 protein: CASSHRRWTEQNLSSYNSPLHF. CDR3 sequence (DNA): TGTGCCAGCAGCCATCGACGATGGACAGAGCAAAACCTTAGCTCCTATAATTCACCCCTCCACTTT.

This rearrangement joins TRBV5-8 to TRBJ2-2; weak D call: TRBD1 (6 bases). CDR3 length: 15 amino acids. CDR1 is SGHTS, CDR2 YDEGEE, per germline. Trimming left V 6 bases short and J 2 bases short, with 14 bases between. CDR3 bases: TGTGCCAGCACCGAGGACAGCTTCAACACCGGGGAGCTGTTTTTT. The encoded protein is CASTEDSFNTGELFF.

V usage is TRBV7-9 and J usage is TRBJ1-6; D gene unclear. The CDR3 totals 13 residues. The germline V and J ends were trimmed by 1 base and 15 bases, with 13 bases remaining between them. Per the germline V gene, CDR1 is SEHNR and CDR2 is FQNEAQ (reference sequence). The chain's CDR3 is CASSLEDRVILHF. The CDR3 coding sequence is TGTGCCAGCAGCTTAGAGGATAGGGTAATCCTCCACTTT.

This clone has only one observation. V and J are TRBV6-5 and TRBJ1-2, with 7 bases matching TRBD1. The CDR3 is made up of 15 amino acids. With V trimmed by 0 bases and J by 2 bases, 3 bases remained unmatched. From germline, CDR1 is MNHEY and CDR2 SVGAGI. This CDR3 reads CASSYSLTGNYGYTF. The CDR3 bases are TGTGCCAGCAGTTACTCGCTGACAGGGAACTATGGCTACACCTTC.

This chain links TRBV29-1 with TRBJ2-1; D may be TRBD1 (6 bases). This CDR3 is 12 amino acids long. Germline V gene data show CDR1 as SQVTM and CDR2 as ANQGSEA. Trimming left V 8 bases short and J 10 bases short, with 18 bases between. The CDR3 DNA is TGCAGCTCCCTTTCGACAGGTCGCGAGCAGTTCTTC. Protein: CSSLSTGREQFF.

A single count supports this clone. This sequence joins TRBV19 and TRBJ1-1; the D is unclear. Germline V lookup: CDR1 LNHDA, CDR2 SQIVND (reference sequence). This CDR3 has 13 residues. Trimming pared 6 bases from V and 1 base from J, leaving 9 bases between. CDR3 in DNA: TGTGCCAGTAGCTTCGACAAGAACACTGAAGCTTTCTTT. This codes for CASSFDKNTEAFF. The full variable domain, rest sourced from reference TRBV19 and TRBJ1-1, is DGGITQSPKYLFRKEGQNVTLSCEQNLNHDAMYWYRQDPGQGLRLIYYSQIVNDFQKGDIAEGYSVSREKKESFPLTVTSAQKNPTAFYLCASSFDKNTEAFFGQGTRLTVV.

V usage is TRBV7-9 and J usage is TRBJ2-3, with 10 bases aligning to TRBD2. V lost 5 bases to trimming and J lost 2 bases; unmatched junction nucleotides: 7. This CDR3 is built from 16 residues. Germline values: CDR1 SEHNR, CDR2 FQNEAQ (reference sequence). CDR3 in amino acids: CASSLISGGYTDTQYF. The CDR3 DNA sequence: TGTGCCAGCAGCCTAATTAGCGGGGGGTACACAGATACGCAGTATTTT.

This chain links TRBV7-9 with TRBJ2-1; the D call may be TRBD1 or TRBD2 (5 bases each). The CDR3 totals 13 residues. Germline V lookup: CDR1 SEHNR, CDR2 FQNEAQ (reference sequence). The V gene lost 5 bases and the J gene lost 5 bases, with 10 bases spanning the gap. CDR3 in DNA: TGTGCCAGCAGCCCCCGGGGCAACAATGAGCAGTTCTTC. It yields the protein CASSPRGNNEQFF.

J is TRBJ1-2 and V is TRBV5-5, with unresolved D. The CDR3 is 14 residues long. Deletions cut 5 bases from V and 2 bases from J, with 13 bases between. Germline CDR1 SGHKS, CDR2 YYEKEE (reference sequence). The CDR3 DNA sequence: TGTGCCAGCAGTCAGGAATCAGTCAACTATGGCTACACCTTC. Translation: CASSQESVNYGYTF. Looking up the rest from reference TRBV5-5 and TRBJ1-2 gives the full variable domain: DAGVTQSPTHLIKTRGQQVTLRCSPISGHKSVSWYQQVLGQGPQFIFQYYEKEERGRGNFPDRFSARQFPNYSSELNVNALLLGDSALYLCASSQESVNYGYTFGSGTRLTVV.

V is TRBV4-1 and J is TRBJ1-4; no clear D gene. This CDR3 contains 16 residues. V was pared by 1 base and J by 7 bases, with 16 bases between. The germline CDR1 and CDR2 sequences are MGHRA and YSYEKL. CDR3 residues: CASSQAGLIYREKLFF. DNA of the CDR3: TGCGCCAGCAGCCAAGCCGGACTGATATATCGTGAAAAACTGTTTTTT.

This clone showed up just once. The genes are TRBV6-5 and TRBJ2-1, with 14 bases matching TRBD2. The J segment lost 7 bases and the V segment lost 7 bases, leaving 6 bases of the junction unmatched. CDR3 length equals 15 residues. Looked up from germline, CDR1 is MNHEY and CDR2 is SVGAGI. The CDR3, as DNA: TGTGCCAGCACGGCAGGACTAGCGGGAGGTAATGAGCAGTTCTTC. It codes for CASTAGLAGGNEQFF.

The chain has TRBV4-3 and TRBJ2-3, with a tentative D call TRBD1 (6 bases). The CDR3 has 15 residues. Germline CDR1 reads LGHNA; CDR2 reads YSLEER. The ends were cut back, 4 bases at V and 6 bases at J, with 17 bases in the middle. For the CDR3, the DNA is TGCGCCAGCAGCCTTCGGACAGCCTCCGTGGATACGCAGTATTTT. It translates to CASSLRTASVDTQYF.

J is TRBJ1-2 and V is TRBV11-2, with D perhaps TRBD1 (5 bases). The CDR3 sequence is 14 residues long. The V gene lost 5 bases and the J gene lost 8 bases, with 18 bases spanning the gap. Germline V gene data show CDR1 as SGHAT and CDR2 as FQNNGV. CDR3 sequence: CASSQGQGGYGYTF. CDR3 coding DNA: TGTGCCAGCAGCCAAGGCCAGGGAGGTTACGGCTACACCTTC.

V gene TRBV18 combines with J gene TRBJ1-2; TRBD1 aligns across 11 bases. Per germline, CDR1 KGHSH and CDR2 LQKENI. The CDR3 has 15 amino acids. The trim removed 4 bases at V and 4 bases at J, leaving 5 bases unmatched. Written as DNA, the CDR3 is TGTGCCAGCTCACGGGGACAGGGGGGTAGCTATGGCTACACCTTC. Residues: CASSRGQGGSYGYTF.

The V gene is TRBV7-6, the J gene TRBJ2-1; TRBD2 agrees at 13 bases. The CDR3 runs to 17 residues. J was trimmed by 0 bases and V by 4 bases; bases with no gene match: 3. CDR1 SGHVS and CDR2 FNYEAQ come from the germline V gene. The DNA of the CDR3 is TGTGCCAGCAGCTCGACTAGCGGGAGGAGCTCCTACAATGAGCAGTTCTTC. Its protein product is CASSSTSGRSSYNEQFF. Variable domain in full (rest from reference TRBV7-6 and TRBJ2-1): GAGVSQSPRYKVTKRGQDVALRCDPISGHVSLYWYRQALGQGPEFLTYFNYEAQQDKSGLPNDRFSAERPEGSISTLTIQRTEQRDSAMYRCASSSTSGRSSYNEQFFGPGTRLTVL.